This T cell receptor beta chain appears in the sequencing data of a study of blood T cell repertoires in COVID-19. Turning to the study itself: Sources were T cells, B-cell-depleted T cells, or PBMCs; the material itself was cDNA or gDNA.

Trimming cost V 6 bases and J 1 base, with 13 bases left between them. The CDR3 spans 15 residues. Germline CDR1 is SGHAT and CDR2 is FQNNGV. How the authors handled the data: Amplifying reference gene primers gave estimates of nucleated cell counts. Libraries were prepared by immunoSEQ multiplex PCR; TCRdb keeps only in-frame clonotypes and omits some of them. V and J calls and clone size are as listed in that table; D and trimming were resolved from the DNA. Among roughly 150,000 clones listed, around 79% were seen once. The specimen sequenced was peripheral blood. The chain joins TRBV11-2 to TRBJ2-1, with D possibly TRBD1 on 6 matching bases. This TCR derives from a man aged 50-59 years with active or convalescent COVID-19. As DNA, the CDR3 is TGTGCCAGCAGTTACAGGGTTTATTCCTACAATGAGCAGTTCTTC. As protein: CASSYRVYSYNEQFF.